The rows below give T cell receptor beta chains drawn from one sample of a study of blood T cell repertoires in COVID-19. Repertoires were generated with immunoSEQ multiplex PCR, while TCRdb's copy carries only in-frame clones and drops some. The repertoire includes around 200,000 clones, just under 90% of them detected once, and 3% to 4% sits in the top ten. Sequencing input: peripheral blood. All receptors derive from a man aged 18 to 29 with active or convalescent COVID-19. CDR3s include the opening cysteine and the closing phenylalanine or tryptophan. Each record gives: clone size, D gene, J gene, V gene, CDR3 protein, CDR3 DNA. A D gene is named only where the DNA matches it firmly. Part of the rows lack a size; the others show once, few, many or a class for expanded clones.

>-|-|TRBJ2-5|TRBV4-3
CASSQGHQETQYF
TGCGCCAGCAGCCAAGGGCATCAAGAGACCCAGTACTTC
>-|-|TRBJ1-2|TRBV25-1
CATGTNYGYTF
TGTGCCACTGGGACAAACTATGGCTACACCTTC
>once|-|TRBJ1-2|TRBV11-2
CASSFVSGTHQGYTF
TGTGCCAGCAGCTTCGTCAGCGGAACCCACCAGGGCTACACCTTC
>-|TRBD1|TRBJ1-1|TRBV18
CASSPQTGGLEAFF
TGTGCCAGCTCTCCACAGACAGGGGGCTTAGAAGCTTTCTTT
>-|TRBD1|TRBJ2-7|TRBV27
CASSFGTADYEQYF
TGTGCCAGCAGTTTCGGGACAGCCGACTACGAGCAGTACTTC
>-|-|TRBJ1-3|TRBV19
CASSNPTGSRNTIYF
TGTGCCAGTAGTAATCCGACAGGTTCTAGAAACACCATATATTTT
>-|-|TRBJ2-7|TRBV11-3
CASSTRQGLYEQYF
TGTGCCAGCAGCACCCGGCAGGGTCTCTACGAGCAGTACTTC
>-|-|TRBJ1-4|TRBV5-1
CASSLTAGNEKLFF
TGCGCCAGCAGCTTGACAGCGGGTAATGAAAAACTGTTTTTT
>-|-|TRBJ2-3|TRBV11-3
CASSSGTSSTDTQYF
TGTGCCAGCAGCTCGGGGACTTCTAGCACAGATACGCAGTATTTT
>-|-|TRBJ1-1|TRBV6-5
CASEEVAATGLGAFF
TGTGCCAGCGAGGAGGTGGCCGCCACGGGTCTCGGAGCTTTCTTT
>once|-|TRBJ1-4|TRBV2
CASIGQINEKLFF
TGTGCCAGCATTGGGCAGATTAATGAAAAACTGTTTTTT
>-|-|TRBJ2-1|TRBV5-1
CASSFLQGIGEQFF
TGCGCCAGCAGCTTCTTACAGGGAATCGGTGAGCAGTTCTTC
>-|-|TRBJ2-3|TRBV20-1
CSAALLDTQYF
TGCAGTGCAGCCCTTCTGGATACGCAGTATTTT
>-|TRBD2|TRBJ2-2|TRBV29-1
CSVEWASGMNTGELFF
TGCAGCGTTGAATGGGCTAGCGGGATGAACACCGGGGAGCTGTTTTTT
>-|TRBD1|TRBJ1-6|TRBV5-1
CASSMGQGGSPLHF
TGCGCCAGCAGCATGGGACAGGGTGGTTCACCCCTCCACTTT
>-|-|TRBJ2-5|TRBV18
CASSPIRQDQETQYF
TGTGCCAGCTCACCCATTCGGCAGGACCAAGAGACCCAGTACTTC
>-|-|TRBJ2-2|TRBV7-2
CASSPREFTGELFF
TGTGCCAGCAGCCCCCGGGAATTCACCGGGGAGCTGTTTTTT
>-|TRBD2|TRBJ2-1|TRBV19
CASSILLAGGNEQFF
TGTGCCAGTAGTATTTTGCTAGCGGGGGGGAATGAGCAGTTCTTC
>once|TRBD1|TRBJ2-7|TRBV12-3/TRBV12-4
CASSPRGRDEQYF
TGTGCCAGCAGTCCCAGGGGGCGCGACGAGCAGTACTTC
>-|-|TRBJ1-5|TRBV7-9
CASSSRASNQPQHF
TGTGCCAGCAGCTCCAGGGCCTCCAATCAGCCCCAGCATTTT
>-|-|TRBJ2-1|TRBV28
CASSPSQGGASYNEQFF
TGTGCCAGCAGCCCATCACAGGGGGGGGCGTCCTACAATGAGCAGTTCTTC
>-|-|TRBJ2-5|TRBV5-1
CASSVQVQSETQYF
TGCGCCAGCAGCGTACAGGTCCAATCAGAGACCCAGTACTTC
>-|-|TRBJ1-1|TRBV5-1
CASKKDINTEAFF
TGCGCCAGCAAAAAAGACATTAACACTGAAGCTTTCTTT
>few|TRBD1|TRBJ1-4|TRBV7-7
CASSPGTGGNEKLFF
TGTGCCAGCAGCCCTGGGACAGGGGGAAATGAAAAACTGTTTTTT
>once|TRBD2|TRBJ2-5|TRBV7-2
CASSWRGDIQETQYF
TGTGCCAGCAGTTGGCGGGGGGACATCCAAGAGACCCAGTACTTC
>-|TRBD1|TRBJ2-5|TRBV6-2/TRBV6-3
CASSLRDRGQSETQYF
TGTGCCAGCAGTCTCCGGGACAGGGGGCAAAGCGAGACCCAGTACTTC
>-|TRBD1|TRBJ1-4|TRBV29-1
CSVGTGGEKLFF
TGCAGCGTGGGCACAGGGGGGGAAAAACTGTTTTTT
>-|-|TRBJ2-1|TRBV12-5
CASGLGVAAYNEQFF
TGTGCTAGTGGTTTGGGGGTCGCGGCCTACAATGAGCAGTTCTTC
>-|-|TRBJ1-1|TRBV7-2
CASSEDSNTEAFF
TGTGCCAGCAGCGAGGACTCCAACACTGAAGCTTTCTTT
>-|TRBD1|TRBJ1-2|TRBV24-1
CATSDSGQGERYGYTF
TGTGCCACCAGTGATTCCGGACAGGGGGAGCGCTATGGCTACACCTTC
>-|TRBD2|TRBJ2-1|TRBV3-1/TRBV3-2
CASSLVLGGYHNEQFF
TGTGCCAGCAGCCTAGTCCTGGGGGGGTACCACAATGAGCAGTTCTTC
>-|TRBD2|TRBJ2-1|TRBV19
CASMVTGLREQFF
TGTGCCAGTATGGTGACGGGACTACGGGAGCAGTTCTTC
>-|-|TRBJ1-2|TRBV15
CATSSGQKDGYTF
TGTGCCACCAGCAGTGGGCAGAAAGATGGCTACACCTTC
>-|TRBD2|TRBJ2-1|TRBV11-3
CASGGLAGGYNEQFF
TGTGCCAGCGGCGGACTAGCGGGAGGCTACAATGAGCAGTTCTTC
>few|TRBD2|TRBJ2-1|TRBV5-4
CASSLLAGGYNEQFF
TGTGCCAGCAGCTTGTTAGCGGGAGGGTACAATGAGCAGTTCTTC
>-|-|TRBJ1-1|TRBV19
CASRLQGVVDTEAFF
TGTGCCAGTAGGCTACAGGGTGTGGTGGACACTGAAGCTTTCTTT
>-|-|TRBJ1-1|TRBV4-1
CASSPQQGPNTEAFF
TGCGCCAGCAGCCCCCAACAGGGTCCGAACACTGAAGCTTTCTTT
>few|-|TRBJ1-5|TRBV3-1/TRBV3-2
CASSSDSGPNQPQHF
TGTGCCAGCAGTTCAGATTCTGGGCCCAATCAGCCCCAGCATTTT
>-|-|TRBJ2-2|TRBV5-4
CASSPSDYTGELFF
TGTGCCAGCAGCCCGTCGGACTACACCGGGGAGCTGTTTTTT
>-|-|TRBJ2-2|TRBV19
CASSVFRTRGTGELFF
TGTGCCAGTAGTGTTTTCAGGACCCGGGGCACCGGGGAGCTGTTTTTT
>-|TRBD1|TRBJ1-1|TRBV11-1
CASSGDSSGTEAFF
TGTGCCAGCAGCGGGGACAGCTCGGGCACTGAAGCTTTCTTT
>-|-|TRBJ1-4|TRBV9
CASSVGGKFEKLFF
TGTGCCAGCAGCGTAGGAGGGAAGTTTGAAAAACTGTTTTTT
>-|-|TRBJ2-1|TRBV27
CASTPPGTQYNEQFF
TGTGCCAGCACCCCTCCCGGGACACAGTACAATGAGCAGTTCTTC
>-|TRBD1|TRBJ2-1|TRBV6-2/TRBV6-3
CASSYRGPYNEQFF
TGTGCCAGCAGTTACAGGGGGCCCTACAATGAGCAGTTCTTC
>-|-|TRBJ2-7|TRBV29-1
CSASVNSYEQYF
TGCAGCGCGAGCGTAAACTCCTACGAGCAGTACTTC